The clone carrying this T cell receptor (beta chain) was detected a few times. This specimen belongs to a study of blood T cells in healthy people across ages. For the second PCR, which ran for about 7 to 11 cycles, a sample-barcoded 5' primer and a J-beta primer mix were used. Each cDNA molecule was tagged by a template-switch adaptor with 12 random nucleotides. TCRdb recomputed calls from the 5' RACE reads with MiXCR, one row per CDR3 protein. The repertoire holds more than 700,000 distinct CDR3 sequences, around 50% seen once, with 15% to 20% in the top ten. In germline, CDR1 is SGHTA, CDR2 FQGTGA. The CDR3 is made up of 13 amino acids. Trimming left V 8 bases short and J 7 bases short, with 12 bases between. Every donor contributed about 10 milliliters of peripheral blood by blood draw.

Input material: blood. The gene calls are TRBV7-3 and TRBJ1-6; the D gene is possibly TRBD1 (6 bases). This clonotype originated in an elderly man in good health. The CDR3: CASATGANSPLHF. In DNA, the CDR3 is TGTGCCAGCGCCACGGGGGCAAATTCACCCCTCCACTTT.